The 8 T cell receptor beta chains presented below share a single source sample, sequenced in a study of blood T cell repertoires in COVID-19. The assay was immunoSEQ multiplex PCR, and TCRdb's table has in-frame clones only and misses some. The sample consists of around 400,000 clones, about four fifths of them appearing once. The specimen was PBMCs or T cells enriched from blood (not recorded which). Receptor source: a woman aged 45-60 years who had recovered from COVID-19.

The genes are TRBV14 and TRBJ2-1, with D perhaps matching TRBD2 (5 bases). The CDR3 spans 15 residues. Trimming cost V 1 base and J 3 bases, with 10 bases left between them. Germline V gene data show CDR1 as SGHDN and CDR2 as FVKESK. DNA of the CDR3: TGTGCCAGCAGCCAAGTACTAGGAGGCTACAATGAGCAGTTCTTC. Protein sequence: CASSQVLGGYNEQFF.

The V gene is TRBV28, the J gene TRBJ1-2, with D perhaps matching TRBD1 (6 bases). V lost 4 bases to trimming and J lost 8 bases, with 20 bases between them. Germline CDR1 reads MDHEN; CDR2 reads SYDVKM. The CDR3 is made up of 15 amino acids. The CDR3 loop is CASSSPDRLLWGYTF. Written as DNA, the CDR3 is TGTGCCAGCAGTTCCCCCGACAGGCTCCTTTGGGGCTACACCTTC.

The chain employs TRBV5-1 and TRBJ2-3; 7 bases fit TRBD2. The V gene's germline CDR1 is SGHRS and CDR2 YFSETQ. The CDR3 is 16 amino acids. Germline trimming cut 4 bases from V and 2 bases from J; bases unmatched to any gene: 10. CDR3 residues: CASSPPASGVTDTQYF. For the CDR3, the DNA is TGCGCCAGCAGCCCCCCTGCTAGCGGTGTCACAGATACGCAGTATTTT.

This clone has just one count. Additional DNA sequences in this sample encode the identical CDR3. V gene TRBV12-3 or TRBV12-4 combines with J gene TRBJ1-2; D ambiguous. Trimming cost V 1 base and J 8 bases, with 11 bases left between them. The CDR3 contains 13 residues. In DNA form, the CDR3 reads TGTGCCAGCAGTTTAGGAGGCGCCGGGGGCTACACCTTC. As protein: CASSLGGAGGYTF.

This clone was observed a handful of times. The chain employs TRBV5-1 and TRBJ2-4; 10 bases map to TRBD2. The CDR3 totals 19 residues. CDR1 SGHRS and CDR2 YFSETQ come from the germline V gene. V was clipped by 4 bases and J by 0 bases; unmatched bases: 13. This chain's CDR3 is CASSISTSGALLAKNIQYF. The CDR3 DNA reads TGCGCCAGCAGCATCTCAACTAGCGGGGCTCTATTAGCCAAAAACATTCAGTACTTC.

The chain combines TRBV7-2 with TRBJ2-7; TRBD1 is a possible D gene (5 bases). Germline V CDR1 and CDR2: SGHTA, FQGNSA. CDR3 size: 15 residues. V was pared by 7 bases and J by 1 base, with 17 bases between. This chain's CDR3 is CASTSRKTGSYEQYF. The CDR3 DNA follows: TGTGCCAGCACCTCGAGAAAAACAGGTTCCTACGAGCAGTACTTC.

The chain couples TRBV7-2 to TRBJ2-3; 7 nucleotides agree with TRBD2. The V gene's germline CDR1 is SGHTA and CDR2 FQGNSA. Trimming removed 0 bases from V and 2 bases from J; junction bases left unmatched: 2. This CDR3 is built from 15 residues. The CDR3 DNA is TGTGCCAGCAGCTTAGCGGGGACTAACACAGATACGCAGTATTTT. Protein product: CASSLAGTNTDTQYF.

V is TRBV7-2 and J is TRBJ1-2; D is undetermined. V lost 2 bases to trimming and J lost 8 bases, with 15 bases between them. In germline, CDR1 is SGHTA, CDR2 FQGNSA. This CDR3 has 14 amino acids. This CDR3 is CASSLRLMGRGYTF. CDR3 coding DNA: TGTGCCAGCAGCTTAAGGCTGATGGGCAGGGGCTACACCTTC.